This T cell receptor beta chain comes out of a study of regulatory T cells in long-lasting Graves disease. Study overall: Patients with new Graves' disease had used antithyroid drugs below 3 months. Study-level results: Persistent disease samples used TRBV28, TRBJ1-2 and TRBJ2-5 preferentially.

With respect to this clonotype: The antigen remains unidentified. This likely reflects a read error, since a far larger clone is one base away.

The CDR3 is 14 residues long. CDR1 SGHAT and CDR2 FQNNGV come from the germline V gene. Time point defined: newly diagnosed GD, antithyroid drugs for less than 3 months. TCR sequences were obtained from RNA taken from PBMCs. Investigators prepared the TCR beta libraries by applying iRepertoire HTBI primers and Arm-PCR of CDR3 regions. TCRdb called the multiplex PCR reads again in MiXCR, with one record for every CDR3 protein. This table has about 620,000 distinct CDR3 sequences, approximately 15% appearing once. The sample was also linked to a second study, of T cells in Graves' hyperthyroidism and ophthalmopathy.

The sample in question was peripheral blood mononuclear cells (PBMCs), obtained at new diagnosis, from a patient treated with antithyroid drugs. This TCR derives from a woman in her 30s with Graves disease. The chain employs TRBV11-2 and TRBJ1-2; tentatively, D is TRBD1 (5 bases). The CDR3 region is CARSLAPRADGYTF. The CDR3 bases are TGTGCCAGAAGCTTGGCCCCCAGGGCGGATGGCTACACCTTC.